This TCR beta chain was captured in a study of blood T cell repertoires in COVID-19. Looking at the study overall: There were acute and convalescent COVID-19 samples, and they came from the United States, Italy and Spain. The analysed material was cDNA or gDNA that came from T cells, B-cell-depleted T cells, or PBMCs.

Germline V gene sequence: CDR1 SGHDN, CDR2 FVKESK. V lost 0 bases and J lost 8, with 14 bases in between. The CDR3 loop spans 15 amino acids. Methods used by the authors: For nucleated cells, counts were estimated from reference gene primer amplification. Measured with immunoSEQ multiplex PCR; TCRdb has only the in-frame clones, and not every one. From that table come the V and J calls and clone size; the DNA was used to work out D and trimming. The sample has 190,000 or so clones, 85% to 90% seen once. The chain joins TRBV14 to TRBJ2-1, with D hard to call. The origin of this receptor is a man aged 35 to 55 with active or convalescent COVID-19. Source material: peripheral blood. The CDR3 nucleotides are TGTGCCAGCAGCCAAGATGAGGTTAGGATATATGAGCAGTTCTTC. The encoded protein is CASSQDEVRIYEQFF.